This TCR beta chain appears in the sequencing data of a study of blood T cell repertoires in COVID-19. A Seattle source enrolled patients during active infection and followed them longitudinally. CDR1 is MDHEN, CDR2 SYDVKM, per germline. CDR3 size: 14 residues. The ends lost 5 bases at V and 4 bases at J; junction bases unmatched: 4. Authors' analysis steps: Estimated nucleated cell counts came from reference gene primer amplification. TCRdb keeps only in-frame clones here, not all; method: immunoSEQ multiplex PCR. That table gives V, J and clone size, and the DNA gave D and trimming. The data show about 60,000 clones, with 83% seen just once and roughly 10% held by the top ten. As to this clone: Other DNA sequences in the sample encode the same CDR3.

This TCR was recovered from a man in his forties or fifties with COVID-19, enrolled during active disease. The specimen sequenced was peripheral blood. The chain links TRBV28 to TRBJ1-5; 8 bases match TRBD1. CDR3 region: CASSRRQGNQPQHF. In DNA, the CDR3 is TGTGCCAGCAGTCGACGACAGGGGAATCAGCCCCAGCATTTT.